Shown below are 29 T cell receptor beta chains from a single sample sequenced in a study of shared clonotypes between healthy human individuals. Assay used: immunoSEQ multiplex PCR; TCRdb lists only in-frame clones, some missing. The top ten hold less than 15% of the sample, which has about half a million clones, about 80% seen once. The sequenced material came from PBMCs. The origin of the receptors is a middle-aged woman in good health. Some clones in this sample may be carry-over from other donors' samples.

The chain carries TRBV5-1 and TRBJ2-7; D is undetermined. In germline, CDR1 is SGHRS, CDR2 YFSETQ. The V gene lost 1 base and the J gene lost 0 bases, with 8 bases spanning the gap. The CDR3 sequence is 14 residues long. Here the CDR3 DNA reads TGCGCCAGCAGCTTGTTGTCTATCTCCTACGAGCAGTACTTC. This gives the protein CASSLLSISYEQYF. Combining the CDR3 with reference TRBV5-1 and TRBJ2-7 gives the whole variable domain KAGVTQTPRYLIKTRGQQVTLSCSPISGHRSVSWYQQTPGQGLQFLFEYFSETQRNKGNFPGRFSGRQFSNSRSEMNVSTLELGDSALYLCASSLLSISYEQYFGPGTRLTVT.

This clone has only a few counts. CDR3 region: CASSEIAGGDRYNEQFF. The CDR3, as DNA: TGTGCCAGCAGTGAAATAGCGGGAGGTGATAGATACAATGAGCAGTTCTTC. The J gene is TRBJ2-1, the V gene TRBV2; 10 bases align to TRBD2. CDR1 and CDR2 (germline): SNHLY, FYNNEI. V dropped 2 bases and J dropped 4; count of bases not matched to a gene: 8. The CDR3 is made up of 17 amino acids.

CDR3 in DNA: TGTGCCAGCAGCCCGGCAGGGGCCTATGGCTACACCTTC. Translation: CASSPAGAYGYTF. J is TRBJ1-2 and V is TRBV5-4; D might be TRBD1 (6 bases). The CDR3 spans 13 residues. The V gene's germline CDR1 is SGHNT and CDR2 YYREEE (reference sequence). Trimming shortened V by 4 bases and J by 4 bases, and 11 bases separated the two germline ends. Complete variable domain (other parts from reference TRBV5-4 and TRBJ1-2): ETGVTQSPTHLIKTRGQQVTLRCSSQSGHNTVSWYQQALGQGPQFIFQYYREEENGRGNFPPRFSGLQFPNYSSELNVNALELDDSALYLCASSPAGAYGYTFGSGTRLTVV.

The CDR3 loop reads CASSLRDPSSYNEQFF. CDR3 DNA sequence: TGTGCCAGCAGCTTAAGGGACCCGAGCTCCTACAATGAGCAGTTCTTC. This chain connects TRBV5-5 to TRBJ2-1, with D tentatively TRBD1 or TRBD2 (5 bases each). The CDR3 spans 16 residues. The V gene's germline CDR1 is SGHKS and CDR2 YYEKEE (reference sequence). V shed 2 bases and J shed 0 bases, with 12 bases lying between them.

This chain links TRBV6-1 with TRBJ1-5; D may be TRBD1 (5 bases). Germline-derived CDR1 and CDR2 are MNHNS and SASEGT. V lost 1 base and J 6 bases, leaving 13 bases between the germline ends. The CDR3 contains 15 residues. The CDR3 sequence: CASSEVEGAGQPQHF. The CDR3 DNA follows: TGTGCCAGCAGTGAAGTCGAAGGGGCCGGTCAGCCCCAGCATTTT.

In nucleotides, the CDR3 is TGTGCCAGCAAGGAGACAGGGTTGAGACAAGAGACCCAGTACTTC. Translated: CASKETGLRQETQYF. This chain joins TRBV2 and TRBJ2-5; TRBD1 aligns across 7 bases. V was clipped by 7 bases and J by 2 bases; unmatched bases: 10. The CDR3 loop spans 15 amino acids. Germline V gives CDR1 SNHLY, CDR2 FYNNEI.

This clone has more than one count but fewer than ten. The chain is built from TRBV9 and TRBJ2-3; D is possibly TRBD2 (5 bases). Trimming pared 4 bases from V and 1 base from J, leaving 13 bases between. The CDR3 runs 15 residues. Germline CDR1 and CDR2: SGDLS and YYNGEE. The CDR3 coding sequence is TGTGCCAGCAGCCCCCAGTTGCGGGGCACAGATACGCAGTATTTT. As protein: CASSPQLRGTDTQYF.

The CDR3 spells CASSSPGQGSRYTF. The CDR3 bases are TGTGCCAGCAGTTCTCCGGGACAGGGATCGCGCTACACCTTC. This chain links TRBV7-6 with TRBJ1-2, with TRBD1 matching over 9 bases. V lost 6 bases and J lost 9; bases outside the gene matches: 11. Germline CDR1 SGHVS, CDR2 FNYEAQ. This CDR3 contains 14 residues.

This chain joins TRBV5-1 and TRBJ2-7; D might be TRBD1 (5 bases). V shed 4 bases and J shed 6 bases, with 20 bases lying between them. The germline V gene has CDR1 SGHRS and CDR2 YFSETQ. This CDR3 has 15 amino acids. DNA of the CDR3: TGCGCCAGCAGCGAAGGGGCAATCACGATCCCCGAGCAGTACTTC. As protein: CASSEGAITIPEQYF.

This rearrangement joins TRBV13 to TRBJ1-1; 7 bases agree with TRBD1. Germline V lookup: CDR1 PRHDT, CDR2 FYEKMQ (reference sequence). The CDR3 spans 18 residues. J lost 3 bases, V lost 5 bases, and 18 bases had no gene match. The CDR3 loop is CASSAISGTVMRYTEAFF. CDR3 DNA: TGTGCCAGCAGCGCTATCTCCGGGACAGTAATGAGGTACACTGAAGCTTTCTTT.

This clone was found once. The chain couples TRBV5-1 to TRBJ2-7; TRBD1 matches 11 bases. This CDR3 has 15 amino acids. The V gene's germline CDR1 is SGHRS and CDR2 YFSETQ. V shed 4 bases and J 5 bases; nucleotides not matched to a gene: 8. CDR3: CASSPLGQGVDEQYF. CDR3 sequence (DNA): TGCGCCAGCAGCCCGCTGGGACAGGGGGTGGACGAGCAGTACTTC.

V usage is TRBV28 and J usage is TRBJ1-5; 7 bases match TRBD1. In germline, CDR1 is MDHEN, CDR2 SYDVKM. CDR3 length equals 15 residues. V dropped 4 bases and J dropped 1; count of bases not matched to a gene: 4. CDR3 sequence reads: CASSSDRVSNQPQHF. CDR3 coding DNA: TGTGCCAGCAGTTCCGACAGGGTAAGCAATCAGCCCCAGCATTTT.

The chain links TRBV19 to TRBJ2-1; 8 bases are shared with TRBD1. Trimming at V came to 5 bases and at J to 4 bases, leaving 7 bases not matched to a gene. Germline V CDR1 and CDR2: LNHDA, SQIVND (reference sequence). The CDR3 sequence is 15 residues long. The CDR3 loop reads CASSPTGGNYNEQFF. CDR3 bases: TGTGCCAGTAGTCCAACAGGGGGGAATTACAATGAGCAGTTCTTC.

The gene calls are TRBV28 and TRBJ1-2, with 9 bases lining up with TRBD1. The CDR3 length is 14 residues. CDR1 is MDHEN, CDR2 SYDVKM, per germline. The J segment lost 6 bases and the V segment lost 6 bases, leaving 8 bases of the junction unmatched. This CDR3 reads CASSARDRVHGYTF. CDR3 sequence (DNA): TGTGCCAGCAGCGCCCGGGACAGGGTACATGGCTACACCTTC.

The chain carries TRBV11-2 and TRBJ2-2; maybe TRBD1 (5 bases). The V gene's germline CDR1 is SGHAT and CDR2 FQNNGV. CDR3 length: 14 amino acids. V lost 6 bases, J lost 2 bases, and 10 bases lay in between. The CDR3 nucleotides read TGTGCCAGCAGTACAGGATATAACACCGGGGAGCTGTTTTTT. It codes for CASSTGYNTGELFF.

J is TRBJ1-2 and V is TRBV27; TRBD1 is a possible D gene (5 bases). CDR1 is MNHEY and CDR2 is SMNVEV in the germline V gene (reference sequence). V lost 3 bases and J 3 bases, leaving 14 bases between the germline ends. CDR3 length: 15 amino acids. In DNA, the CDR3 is TGTGCCAGCAGTTTTCGGGGGTATGGCTACTATGGCTACACCTTC. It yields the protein CASSFRGYGYYGYTF.

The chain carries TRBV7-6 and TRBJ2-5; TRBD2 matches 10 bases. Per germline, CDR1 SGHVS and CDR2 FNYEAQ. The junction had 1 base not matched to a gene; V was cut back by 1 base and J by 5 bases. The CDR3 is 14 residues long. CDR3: CASSLETSGETQYF. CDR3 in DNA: TGTGCCAGCAGCTTAGAGACTAGCGGGGAGACCCAGTACTTC. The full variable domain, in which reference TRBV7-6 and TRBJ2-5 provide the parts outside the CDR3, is GAGVSQSPRYKVTKRGQDVALRCDPISGHVSLYWYRQALGQGPEFLTYFNYEAQQDKSGLPNDRFSAERPEGSISTLTIQRTEQRDSAMYRCASSLETSGETQYFGPGTRLLVL.

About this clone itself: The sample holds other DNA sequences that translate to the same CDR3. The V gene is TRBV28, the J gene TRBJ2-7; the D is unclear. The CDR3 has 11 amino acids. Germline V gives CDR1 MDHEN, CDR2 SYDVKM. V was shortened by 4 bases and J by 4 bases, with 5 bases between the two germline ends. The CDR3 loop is CASSSWYEQYF. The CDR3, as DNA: TGTGCCAGCAGTTCGTGGTACGAGCAGTACTTC.

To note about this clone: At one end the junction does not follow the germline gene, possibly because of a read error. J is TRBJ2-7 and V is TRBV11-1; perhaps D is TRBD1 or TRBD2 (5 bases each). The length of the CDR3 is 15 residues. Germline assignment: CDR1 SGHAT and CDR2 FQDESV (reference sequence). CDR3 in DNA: TGTGCCAGCAGCGTCTCGGTGGGGGTCGGCTACAAGCAGTACTTC. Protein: CASSVSVGVGYKQYF.

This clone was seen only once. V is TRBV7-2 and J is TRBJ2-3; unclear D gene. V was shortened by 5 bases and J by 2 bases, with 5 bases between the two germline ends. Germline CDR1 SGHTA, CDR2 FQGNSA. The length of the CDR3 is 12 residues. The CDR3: CASSHLTDTQYF. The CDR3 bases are TGTGCCAGCAGCCACCTCACAGATACGCAGTATTTT. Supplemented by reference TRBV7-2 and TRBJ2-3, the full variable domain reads GAGVSQSPSNKVTEKGKDVELRCDPISGHTALYWYRQSLGQGLEFLIYFQGNSAPDKSGLPSDRFSAERTGGSVSTLTIQRTQQEDSAVYLCASSHLTDTQYFGPGTRLTVL.

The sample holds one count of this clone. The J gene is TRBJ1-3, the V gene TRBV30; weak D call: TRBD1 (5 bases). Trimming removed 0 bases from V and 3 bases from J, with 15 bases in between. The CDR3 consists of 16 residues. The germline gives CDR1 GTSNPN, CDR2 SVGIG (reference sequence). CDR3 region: CAWSVMGGGSGNTIYF. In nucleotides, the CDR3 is TGTGCCTGGAGTGTAATGGGGGGAGGCAGTGGAAACACCATATATTTT.

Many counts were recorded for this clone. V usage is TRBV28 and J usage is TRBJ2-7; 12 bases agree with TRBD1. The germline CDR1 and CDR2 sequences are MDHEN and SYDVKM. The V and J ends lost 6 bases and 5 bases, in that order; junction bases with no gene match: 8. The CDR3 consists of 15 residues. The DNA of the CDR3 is TGTGCCAGCAGCCCCATGGGACAGGGGGCCCACGAGCAGTACTTC. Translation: CASSPMGQGAHEQYF. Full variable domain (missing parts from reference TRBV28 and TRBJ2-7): DVKVTQSSRYLVKRTGEKVFLECVQDMDHENMFWYRQDPGLGLRLIYFSYDVKMKEKGDIPEGYSVSREKKERFSLILESASTNQTSMYLCASSPMGQGAHEQYFGPGTRLTVT.

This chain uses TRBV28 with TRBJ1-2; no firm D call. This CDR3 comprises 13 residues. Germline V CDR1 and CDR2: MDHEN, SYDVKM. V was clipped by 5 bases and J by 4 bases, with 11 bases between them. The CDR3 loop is CASSDAGTYGYTF. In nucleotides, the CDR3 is TGTGCCAGCAGTGATGCAGGAACCTATGGCTACACCTTC.

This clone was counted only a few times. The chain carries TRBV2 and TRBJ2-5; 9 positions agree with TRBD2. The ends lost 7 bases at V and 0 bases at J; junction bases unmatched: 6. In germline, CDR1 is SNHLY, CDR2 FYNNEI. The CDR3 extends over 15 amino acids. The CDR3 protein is CASTMSSGNQETQYF. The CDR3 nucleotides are TGTGCCAGCACAATGTCTAGCGGGAACCAAGAGACCCAGTACTTC.

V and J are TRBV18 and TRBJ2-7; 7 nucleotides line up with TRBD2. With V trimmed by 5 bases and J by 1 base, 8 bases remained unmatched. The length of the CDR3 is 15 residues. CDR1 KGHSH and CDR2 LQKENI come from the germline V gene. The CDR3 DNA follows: TGTGCCAGCTCAACCAGCGGGAAAAGTTCCTACGAGCAGTACTTC. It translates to CASSTSGKSSYEQYF.

The CDR3, as DNA: TGTGCCAGCTCACCACCCGCCCCTAGCCGGTTATACTACAATGAGCAGTTCTTC. This gives the protein CASSPPAPSRLYYNEQFF. The rearrangement links TRBV18 to TRBJ2-1; D is perhaps TRBD2 (5 bases). The CDR3 sequence is 18 residues long. Germline loops: CDR1 KGHSH, CDR2 LQKENI. Trimming cost V 0 bases and J 3 bases, with 18 bases left between them. The full variable domain, with the rest looked up from reference TRBV18 and TRBJ2-1, is NAGVMQNPRHLVRRRGQEARLRCSPMKGHSHVYWYRQLPEEGLKFMVYLQKENIIDESGMPKERFSAEFPKEGPSILRIQQVVRGDSAAYFCASSPPAPSRLYYNEQFFGPGTRLTVL.

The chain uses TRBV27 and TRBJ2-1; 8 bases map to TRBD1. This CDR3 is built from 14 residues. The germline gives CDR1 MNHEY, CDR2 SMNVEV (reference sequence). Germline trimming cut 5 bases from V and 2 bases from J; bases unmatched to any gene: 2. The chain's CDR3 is CASSQGATYNEQFF. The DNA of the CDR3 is TGTGCCAGCAGTCAGGGGGCCACCTACAATGAGCAGTTCTTC.

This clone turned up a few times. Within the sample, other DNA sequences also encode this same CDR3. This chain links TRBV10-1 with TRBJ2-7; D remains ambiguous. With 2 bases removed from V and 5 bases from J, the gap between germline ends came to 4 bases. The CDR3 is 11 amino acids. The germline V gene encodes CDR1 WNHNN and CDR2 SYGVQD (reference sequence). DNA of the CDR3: TGCGCCAGCAGTGAGGGGAACGAGCAGTACTTC. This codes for CASSEGNEQYF.

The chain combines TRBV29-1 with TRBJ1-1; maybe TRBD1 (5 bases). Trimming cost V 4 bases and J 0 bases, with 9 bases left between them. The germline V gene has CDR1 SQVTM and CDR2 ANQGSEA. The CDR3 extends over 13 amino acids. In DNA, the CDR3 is TGCAGCGTTGTCGGGGCGGTGAACACTGAAGCTTTCTTT. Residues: CSVVGAVNTEAFF.